Listed below are T cell receptor beta chains from one sample, sequenced in a study of blood T cell repertoires in COVID-19. Only in-frame clones appear in the TCRdb table, and some are missing; sequencing was by immunoSEQ multiplex PCR. The data show about 270,000 clones, over 80% seen once. The sequenced sample was PBMCs or T cells enriched from blood (not recorded which). These receptors originate from a woman in her twenties or thirties with acute COVID-19. The CDR3 runs from the conserved cysteine through the conserved F or W. D genes are given only for firm matches.

j_call d_call v_call cdr3_aa cdr3_nt
TRBJ2-7 - TRBV28 CASSLGGPYEQYF TGTGCCAGCAGTTTGGGCGGGCCTTACGAGCAGTACTTC
TRBJ2-3 TRBD1 TRBV18 CASSPNPGTGPRSSTDTQYF TGTGCCAGCTCACCAAACCCCGGGACAGGCCCACGGTCTAGCACAGATACGCAGTATTTT
TRBJ2-3 - TRBV7-2 CASSFTGGAADTQYF TGTGCCAGCAGCTTCACTGGGGGGGCAGCAGATACGCAGTATTTT
TRBJ2-3 - TRBV7-3 CASSLGGTDTQYF TGTGCCAGCAGCCTAGGGGGAACAGATACGCAGTATTTT
TRBJ1-1 - TRBV19 CASSIGQGGSTEAFF TGTGCCAGTAGTATCGGGCAGGGAGGGAGCACTGAAGCTTTCTTT
TRBJ2-3 TRBD2 TRBV4-3 CASSQADPGLAGGGTDTQYF TGCGCCAGCAGCCAAGCTGATCCGGGACTAGCGGGAGGGGGCACAGATACGCAGTATTTT
TRBJ2-2 - TRBV19 CASSVRNTGELFF TGTGCCAGTAGTGTTAGGAACACCGGGGAGCTGTTTTTT
TRBJ2-7 TRBD2 TRBV19 CASSILAGGPYEQYF TGTGCCAGTAGTATATTAGCGGGAGGGCCCTACGAGCAGTACTTC
TRBJ2-4 TRBD1 TRBV27 CASSLGQVNIQYF TGTGCCAGCAGTCTAGGACAGGTCAACATTCAGTACTTC
TRBJ1-5 - TRBV15 CATTARDYSNQPQHF TGTGCCACCACCGCCCGGGACTATAGCAATCAGCCCCAGCATTTT
TRBJ1-2 - TRBV2 CASREGRFSGYTF TGTGCCAGCAGGGAGGGTCGGTTTTCTGGCTACACCTTC
TRBJ1-5 TRBD1 TRBV9 CASSVGQGFNQPQHF TGTGCCAGCAGCGTAGGACAGGGCTTCAATCAGCCCCAGCATTTT
TRBJ2-7 TRBD2 TRBV29-1 CSVEPRENSYEQYF TGCAGCGTTGAACCGCGGGAGAATTCCTACGAGCAGTACTTC
TRBJ1-1 - TRBV5-1 CASSPTLNRDTEAFF TGCGCCAGCAGCCCTACTTTAAACAGGGATACTGAAGCTTTCTTT
TRBJ2-7 TRBD1 TRBV28 CASSLPIWDRAVYEQYF TGTGCCAGCAGTTTACCTATCTGGGACAGGGCGGTCTACGAGCAGTACTTC
TRBJ1-4 TRBD1 TRBV27 CASSLDREAEKLFF TGTGCCAGCAGTTTGGACAGGGAAGCTGAAAAACTGTTTTTT
TRBJ2-2 TRBD1 TRBV7-3 CASSKGQGGTGELFF TGTGCCAGCAGCAAAGGACAGGGTGGGACCGGGGAGCTGTTTTTT